Listed below are T cell receptor beta chains from one sample, sequenced in a study of T cell responses to AZD1222 COVID-19 vaccine. Sequencing used immunoSEQ multiplex PCR; TCRdb keeps in-frame clones, though not all of them. The table has 150,000 or so clones, 80% to 90% seen once. The sequencing here drew on peripheral blood, taken on day 0 of AZD1222 vaccination. Receptor source: an adult in good health. Both conserved end residues are part of each CDR3.

V gene	CDR3 length	J gene	CDR3 protein
TRBV7-2	14	TRBJ1-2	CASSLGAGGYGYTF
TRBV6-2/TRBV6-3	16	TRBJ1-1	CASSYLRRERHTEAFF
TRBV6-5	15	TRBJ1-1	CASSFRPNQGAEAFF
TRBV3-1/TRBV3-2	16	TRBJ1-1	CASSLRTGGKSTEAFF
TRBV7-2	14	TRBJ2-7	CASSRDRGKLEQYF
TRBV7-2	17	TRBJ2-5	CASSVGALAGAGETQYF
TRBV19	13	TRBJ1-4	CASMSPGNEKLFF
TRBV28	12	TRBJ1-5	CAIEQGVQPQHF
TRBV19	15	TRBJ1-2	CASSFFVSRADGYTF
TRBV4-2	16	TRBJ1-3	CASSQDRADSGNTIYF
TRBV24-1	15	TRBJ2-5	CATSDSSHHEETQYF
TRBV29-1	12	TRBJ1-4	CSVQRGREKLFF
TRBV21-1	15	TRBJ1-6	CARSPPGPGGAPLHF
TRBV28	16	TRBJ1-4	CASPVFDGPLREKLFF
TRBV6-6	15	TRBJ1-1	CASSPPTGDYTEAFF
TRBV28	17	TRBJ1-1	CASSSRGTVRENTEAFF
TRBV2	15	TRBJ2-1	CASSLQGYGYNEQFF
TRBV6-5	12	TRBJ1-1	CASSTGVTEAFF
TRBV2	13	TRBJ1-2	CASREQRLYGYTF
TRBV20-1	14	TRBJ2-5	CSASMAGKWETQYF
TRBV10-3	12	TRBJ1-1	CAISREATEAFF
TRBV6-2/TRBV6-3	15	TRBJ2-7	CASSYTGAFSYEQYF
TRBV19	16	TRBJ2-7	CASTLRTEGGVYEQYF
TRBV28	12	TRBJ1-4	CASTAGGEKLFF
TRBV7-9	12	TRBJ2-7	CASSFGTYEQYF
TRBV28	14	TRBJ1-5	CATNPGGRDQPQHF
TRBV2	14	TRBJ1-1	CASTVWTGNTEAFF
TRBV28	15	TRBJ2-7	CASSLEGKPPYEQYF
TRBV29-1	14	TRBJ1-2	CSVDKTGGVHGYTF
TRBV6-5	15	TRBJ1-2	CASSYLGGNSYGYTF
TRBV27	15	TRBJ1-1	CASSFARGWNTEAFF